These T cell receptor beta chains were read from a single sample in a study of T cells in Graves' hyperthyroidism and ophthalmopathy. TCRdb ran MiXCR on the multiplex PCR reads and lists one entry per CDR3 protein. The repertoire consists of about 320,000 distinct CDR3 sequences, with approximately 16% occurring once and the leading ten covering 33%. Material for sequencing was blood. These receptors came from a man aged 25-40 years with Graves' hyperthyroidism. Each CDR3 is given with its conserved first and last residue. The D gene is left open where the match is weak. Some rows have no size entry. The others give once, few or many, or a class for an expanded clone.

CDR3 protein: CASSWTGNQPQHF
CDR3 DNA: TGTGCCAGCAGTTGGACAGGCAATCAGCCCCAGCATTTT
J gene: TRBJ1-5
V gene: TRBV27
D gene: -
clone size: many

CDR3 protein: CASSQPGQGFLGYTF
CDR3 DNA: TGTGCCAGCAGCCAACCGGGACAGGGTTTTTTGGGCTACACCTTC
J gene: TRBJ1-2
V gene: TRBV7-9
D gene: TRBD1
clone size: -

CDR3 protein: CASSESWEQYF
CDR3 DNA: TGTGCCAGCAGTGAATCCTGGGAGCAGTACTTC
J gene: TRBJ2-7
V gene: TRBV2
D gene: -
clone size: many

CDR3 protein: CSARYRREGYNEQFF
CDR3 DNA: TGCAGTGCTAGATACCGGAGGGAGGGTTACAATGAGCAGTTCTTC
J gene: TRBJ2-1
V gene: TRBV20-1
D gene: TRBD2
clone size: many

CDR3 protein: CASSSRGGLPYEQYF
CDR3 DNA: TGTGCCAGCAGTTCCCGGGGGGGCTTACCCTACGAGCAGTACTTC
J gene: TRBJ2-7
V gene: TRBV6-1
D gene: TRBD2
clone size: many

CDR3 protein: CASGLDLGGSSYEQYF
CDR3 DNA: TGTGCTAGTGGTTTGGACCTAGGCGGGAGTAGCTACGAGCAGTACTTC
J gene: TRBJ2-7
V gene: TRBV12-5
D gene: TRBD2
clone size: many

CDR3 protein: CASSLGDGTYEQFF
CDR3 DNA: TGTGCCAGCAGCTTGGGGGACGGAACCTATGAGCAGTTCTTC
J gene: TRBJ2-1
V gene: TRBV5-6
D gene: -
clone size: -

CDR3 protein: CSAIRAGAGGEQYF
CDR3 DNA: TGCAGTGCTATACGAGCGGGAGCAGGTGGCGAGCAGTACTTC
J gene: TRBJ2-7
V gene: TRBV20-1
D gene: TRBD2
clone size: many

CDR3 protein: CASSQDVWTANQPQHF
CDR3 DNA: TGCGCCAGCAGCCAAGATGTTTGGACAGCTAATCAGCCCCAGCATTTT
J gene: TRBJ1-5
V gene: TRBV4-1
D gene: -
clone size: -

CDR3 protein: CATSRHDNEQFF
CDR3 DNA: TGTGCCACCAGCAGGCATGACAATGAGCAGTTCTTC
J gene: TRBJ2-1
V gene: TRBV15
D gene: -
clone size: -

CDR3 protein: CASSTNGLRGDTQYF
CDR3 DNA: TGCGCCAGCAGCACCAATGGACTACGGGGAGATACGCAGTATTTT
J gene: TRBJ2-3
V gene: TRBV5-1
D gene: -
clone size: many

CDR3 protein: CSAAGTDTQYF
CDR3 DNA: TGCAGTGCTGCGGGCACAGATACGCAGTATTTT
J gene: TRBJ2-3
V gene: TRBV20-1
D gene: -
clone size: few

CDR3 protein: CASSLEAGGGLYGYTF
CDR3 DNA: TGTGCCAGCAGCTTAGAAGCTGGAGGGGGCCTCTATGGCTACACCTTC
J gene: TRBJ1-2
V gene: TRBV11-2
D gene: TRBD1
clone size: few

CDR3 protein: CASSPRSYDRPHNEQFF
CDR3 DNA: TGTGCCAGCAGCCCCAGGTCCTACGACAGACCGCACAATGAGCAGTTCTTC
J gene: TRBJ2-1
V gene: TRBV9
D gene: -
clone size: few

CDR3 protein: CASSLNSDSNEQFF
CDR3 DNA: TGTGCCAGCAGCTTAAATTCGGACTCCAATGAGCAGTTCTTC
J gene: TRBJ2-1
V gene: TRBV7-3
D gene: -
clone size: -

CDR3 protein: CSAGGQGATSGGYTF
CDR3 DNA: TGCAGTGCTGGAGGACAGGGGGCAACGTCGGGAGGCTACACCTTC
J gene: TRBJ1-2
V gene: TRBV20-1
D gene: TRBD1
clone size: few

CDR3 protein: CAWSVPKQGANEAFF
CDR3 DNA: TGTGCCTGGAGTGTACCTAAACAGGGGGCTAATGAAGCTTTCTTT
J gene: TRBJ1-1
V gene: TRBV30
D gene: TRBD1
clone size: many

CDR3 protein: CASSYSSGLNTGELFF
CDR3 DNA: TGTGCCAGCAGTTACTCTAGCGGCCTTAACACCGGGGAGCTGTTTTTT
J gene: TRBJ2-2
V gene: TRBV6-5
D gene: -
clone size: -

CDR3 protein: CSVGDRGNTGELFF
CDR3 DNA: TGCAGCGTTGGGGACAGGGGGAACACCGGGGAGCTGTTTTTT
J gene: TRBJ2-2
V gene: TRBV29-1
D gene: TRBD1
clone size: -

CDR3 protein: CASSPEALDYQYF
CDR3 DNA: TGTGCCAGCAGCCCCGAGGCCCTAGATTACCAGTACTTC
J gene: TRBJ2-5
V gene: TRBV6-1
D gene: -
clone size: -

CDR3 protein: CSARDRRTSDTQYF
CDR3 DNA: TGCAGTGCTAGAGATAGGAGGACTAGCGATACGCAGTATTTT
J gene: TRBJ2-3
V gene: TRBV20-1
D gene: TRBD2
clone size: many

CDR3 protein: CASSQDLEKRAGRETQYF
CDR3 DNA: TGTGCCAGCAGCCAAGATCTCGAAAAAAGGGCAGGGAGAGAGACCCAGTACTTC
J gene: TRBJ2-5
V gene: TRBV3-1
D gene: -
clone size: many

CDR3 protein: CAISATPGQVDNEQFF
CDR3 DNA: TGTGCCATCAGTGCGACCCCGGGACAGGTGGACAATGAGCAGTTCTTC
J gene: TRBJ2-1
V gene: TRBV10-3
D gene: TRBD1
clone size: many

CDR3 protein: CASSLSGEETQYF
CDR3 DNA: TGTGCCAGCAGCCTCAGCGGGGAAGAGACCCAGTACTTC
J gene: TRBJ2-5
V gene: TRBV11-3
D gene: TRBD2
clone size: many

CDR3 protein: CSARDQTSGTIINEQFF
CDR3 DNA: TGCAGTGCTAGAGATCAGACTAGCGGGACTATCATCAATGAGCAGTTCTTC
J gene: TRBJ2-1
V gene: TRBV20-1
D gene: TRBD2
clone size: few

CDR3 protein: CSVEPTSGTQETQYF
CDR3 DNA: TGCAGCGTTGAACCGACTAGCGGGACCCAAGAGACCCAGTACTTC
J gene: TRBJ2-5
V gene: TRBV29-1
D gene: TRBD2
clone size: -

CDR3 protein: CASSGLHYREKETQYF
CDR3 DNA: TGCGCCAGCAGCGGATTACATTACCGGGAGAAAGAGACCCAGTACTTC
J gene: TRBJ2-5
V gene: TRBV5-1
D gene: -
clone size: -

CDR3 protein: CSVVLETGTFF
CDR3 DNA: TGCAGCGTTGTCTTGGAGACAGGGACTTTCTTT
J gene: TRBJ1-1
V gene: TRBV29-1
D gene: TRBD1
clone size: few

CDR3 protein: CARPTSGLRGETQYF
CDR3 DNA: TGTGCCAGACCGACTAGCGGGCTTAGAGGGGAGACCCAGTACTTC
J gene: TRBJ2-5
V gene: TRBV27
D gene: TRBD2
clone size: few

CDR3 protein: CASSMDRAPIFF
CDR3 DNA: TGTGCCAGTAGTATGGACAGGGCTCCGATTTTCTTT
J gene: TRBJ1-1
V gene: TRBV19
D gene: TRBD1
clone size: -

CDR3 protein: CASSFTGAPGAEAFF
CDR3 DNA: TGCGCCAGCAGCTTTACCGGGGCCCCGGGCGCTGAAGCTTTCTTT
J gene: TRBJ1-1
V gene: TRBV5-1
D gene: -
clone size: many

CDR3 protein: CASAAGLALDEQFF
CDR3 DNA: TGTGCCAGCGCGGCGGGACTAGCGTTGGATGAGCAGTTCTTC
J gene: TRBJ2-1
V gene: TRBV7-9
D gene: TRBD2
clone size: few

CDR3 protein: CASSLSGTSPETQYF
CDR3 DNA: TGTGCCAGCAGCCTCTCCGGGACTAGCCCAGAGACCCAGTACTTC
J gene: TRBJ2-5
V gene: TRBV14
D gene: TRBD2
clone size: few

CDR3 protein: CASSDTGGENIQYF
CDR3 DNA: TGTGCCAGCAGTGATACGGGTGGCGAAAACATTCAGTACTTC
J gene: TRBJ2-4
V gene: TRBV2
D gene: -
clone size: many

CDR3 protein: CASSSGRTYGYTF
CDR3 DNA: TGTGCCAGCAGCTCAGGACGGACCTATGGCTACACCTTC
J gene: TRBJ1-2
V gene: TRBV7-2
D gene: -
clone size: many

CDR3 protein: CSAKQPGLAGGGTYNEQFF
CDR3 DNA: TGCAGTGCTAAGCAGCCGGGACTAGCGGGGGGTGGGACCTACAATGAGCAGTTCTTC
J gene: TRBJ2-1
V gene: TRBV20-1
D gene: TRBD2
clone size: -

CDR3 protein: CAIRGGYEQYF
CDR3 DNA: TGTGCCATCAGGGGGGGGTACGAGCAGTACTTC
J gene: TRBJ2-7
V gene: TRBV10-3
D gene: TRBD2
clone size: -

CDR3 protein: CSVGDSYNEQFF
CDR3 DNA: TGCAGCGTGGGGGACAGCTACAATGAGCAGTTCTTC
J gene: TRBJ2-1
V gene: TRBV29-1
D gene: TRBD1
clone size: few

CDR3 protein: CASAEGYQPQHF
CDR3 DNA: TGTGCTAGTGCCGAGGGTTATCAGCCCCAGCATTTT
J gene: TRBJ1-5
V gene: TRBV12-5
D gene: -
clone size: -

CDR3 protein: CASSISSGRRETQYF
CDR3 DNA: TGTGCCAGTAGTATATCTAGCGGGAGGAGGGAGACCCAGTACTTC
J gene: TRBJ2-5
V gene: TRBV19
D gene: TRBD2
clone size: -

CDR3 protein: CASSVDLAGRYEQYF
CDR3 DNA: TGTGCCAGCAGCGTAGATCTAGCGGGAAGGTACGAGCAGTACTTC
J gene: TRBJ2-7
V gene: TRBV9
D gene: TRBD2
clone size: -

CDR3 protein: CASNSVETQYF
CDR3 DNA: TGTGCCAGCAACTCAGTAGAGACCCAGTACTTC
J gene: TRBJ2-5
V gene: TRBV7-8
D gene: -
clone size: few

CDR3 protein: CASSPRTSGDNTGELFF
CDR3 DNA: TGTGCCAGCAGCCCCCGGACTAGCGGAGACAACACCGGGGAGCTGTTTTTT
J gene: TRBJ2-2
V gene: TRBV3-1
D gene: TRBD2
clone size: many

CDR3 protein: CASSATGVDTEAFF
CDR3 DNA: TGTGCCAGCAGCGCGACAGGGGTCGACACTGAAGCTTTCTTT
J gene: TRBJ1-1
V gene: TRBV9
D gene: TRBD1
clone size: once

CDR3 protein: CSARDGSRSYEQYF
CDR3 DNA: TGCAGTGCTAGAGACGGGAGTCGTTCCTACGAGCAGTACTTC
J gene: TRBJ2-7
V gene: TRBV20-1
D gene: -
clone size: once

CDR3 protein: CATSDSRDEQFF
CDR3 DNA: TGTGCCACCAGTGATAGCCGGGATGAGCAGTTCTTC
J gene: TRBJ2-1
V gene: TRBV24-1
D gene: -
clone size: few

CDR3 protein: CASSPTVTAGELFF
CDR3 DNA: TGTGCCAGCTCACCGACGGTGACCGCCGGGGAGCTGTTTTTT
J gene: TRBJ2-2
V gene: TRBV18
D gene: -
clone size: many

CDR3 protein: CASSLSLAGTENEQFF
CDR3 DNA: TGTGCCAGCAGCTTAAGTCTAGCGGGAACGGAGAATGAGCAGTTCTTC
J gene: TRBJ2-1
V gene: TRBV7-9
D gene: TRBD2
clone size: many

CDR3 protein: CASSVPGGLNTEAFF
CDR3 DNA: TGTGCCAGCAGCGTCCCGGGAGGATTGAACACTGAAGCTTTCTTT
J gene: TRBJ1-1
V gene: TRBV5-4
D gene: -
clone size: few

CDR3 protein: CATSGLAELGDTQYF
CDR3 DNA: TGTGCCACCAGTGGACTAGCCGAGTTAGGGGATACGCAGTATTTT
J gene: TRBJ2-3
V gene: TRBV24-1
D gene: TRBD2
clone size: few

CDR3 protein: CASSVRVYTDTQYF
CDR3 DNA: TGTGCCAGCAGCGTCAGGGTGTACACAGATACGCAGTATTTT
J gene: TRBJ2-3
V gene: TRBV9
D gene: -
clone size: -

CDR3 protein: CASSGLAGGLVVEQFF
CDR3 DNA: TGTGCCAGCAGCGGACTAGCGGGAGGCTTGGTGGTTGAGCAGTTCTTC
J gene: TRBJ2-1
V gene: TRBV12-3/TRBV12-4
D gene: TRBD2
clone size: many

CDR3 protein: CASSQGGGLREQYF
CDR3 DNA: TGTGCCAGCAGCCAAGGTGGGGGACTGAGGGAGCAGTACTTC
J gene: TRBJ2-7
V gene: TRBV3-1
D gene: -
clone size: few

CDR3 protein: CASSFKDNVGGGYTF
CDR3 DNA: TGCGCCAGCAGCTTTAAGGACAACGTTGGGGGCGGCTACACCTTC
J gene: TRBJ1-2
V gene: TRBV5-1
D gene: -
clone size: many

CDR3 protein: CAWSVGVGGNTIYF
CDR3 DNA: TGTGCCTGGAGTGTTGGGGTTGGTGGAAACACCATATATTTT
J gene: TRBJ1-3
V gene: TRBV30
D gene: -
clone size: many